The 8 T cell receptor beta chains below all came from one sample that was sequenced in a study of cytomegalovirus exposure and HLA in healthy donors. In the PCR, 60 Vbeta and 13 Jbeta primers were used. Produced via immunoSEQ multiplex PCR; TCRdb's table is partial and in-frame only. The data show approximately 160,000 clones, 84% seen once. Sample: PBMCs. Receptors originate from a boy younger than 10 in good health and CMV-seronegative.

The table lists this clone with a few counts. The V and J genes are TRBV2 and TRBJ1-1; the D is unclear. Trimming took 4 bases from V and 11 from J, leaving 14 bases between them. Germline CDR1 and CDR2: SNHLY and FYNNEI. This CDR3 region has 12 residues. This CDR3 reads CASSGPPGYAFF. CDR3 in DNA: TGTGCCAGCAGTGGCCCCCCGGGGTATGCTTTCTTT.

V usage is TRBV4-1 and J usage is TRBJ2-7; 8 bases fit TRBD2. The CDR3 covers 14 residues. Trimming cost V 4 bases and J 2 bases; bases outside gene matches: 4. Germline V CDR1 and CDR2: MGHRA, YSYEKL. CDR3: CASSLPGLAYEQYF. The CDR3 DNA follows: TGCGCCAGCAGCCTACCGGGACTAGCCTACGAGCAGTACTTC.

The rearrangement uses TRBV7-6 and TRBJ2-1; TRBD2 agrees at 9 bases. This CDR3 has 15 residues. V gave up 3 bases and J gave up 5 bases; unmatched junction bases: 5. Germline V gene sequence: CDR1 SGHVS, CDR2 FNYEAQ. The CDR3 loop is CASSFLAGINNEQFF. CDR3 nucleotide sequence: TGTGCCAGCAGCTTTCTAGCGGGAATAAACAATGAGCAGTTCTTC.

The chain couples TRBV19 to TRBJ1-1, with TRBD1 matching 12 bases. CDR1 LNHDA and CDR2 SQIVND come from the germline V gene (reference sequence). The CDR3 is 15 residues long. The ends lost 8 bases at V and 2 bases at J; junction bases unmatched: 6. CDR3 DNA sequence: TGTGCCAGTGGTGGGGACAGGGGGCACAACACTGAAGCTTTCTTT. It encodes CASGGDRGHNTEAFF.

Notes on this clone: Other DNA sequences in this sample translate to the same CDR3. This chain joins TRBV6-1 and TRBJ2-3, with D unclear. CDR3 length equals 12 residues. V was shortened by 3 bases and J by 3 bases, with 4 bases between the two germline ends. CDR1 is MNHNS and CDR2 is SASEGT in the germline V gene. CDR3 DNA: TGTGCCAGCAGTGACAGTACAGATACGCAGTATTTT. This encodes CASSDSTDTQYF.

Of note for this clone: The junction differs from germline at one of its ends, possibly a read error. The V gene is TRBV4-2, the J gene TRBJ2-4, with D maybe TRBD2 (6 bases). Germline assignment: CDR1 LGHNA and CDR2 YNFKEQ. The CDR3 is 13 residues long. DNA of the CDR3: TGTGCCAGCAGCCCACTAGCCAAAAACATTCAGCACTTC. This gives the protein CASSPLAKNIQHF.

This chain connects TRBV30 to TRBJ1-5; D is perhaps TRBD1 (6 bases). The length of the CDR3 is 13 residues. The V gene lost 3 bases and the J gene lost 2 bases, with 8 bases spanning the gap. CDR1 and CDR2 (germline): GTSNPN, SVGIG (reference sequence). Here the CDR3 reads CAWSRTGNQPQHF. DNA for the CDR3: TGTGCCTGGAGCAGGACAGGCAATCAGCCCCAGCATTTT.

In its sample, this clone was seen once. This rearrangement joins TRBV5-6 to TRBJ2-1; D unresolved. The CDR3 sequence is 15 residues long. V was shortened by 1 base and J by 1 base, with 9 bases between the two germline ends. Germline CDR1 is SGHDT and CDR2 is YYEEEE. The CDR3 loop is CASSLLSISYNEQFF. The CDR3 DNA is TGTGCCAGCAGCTTGCTGAGTATTTCCTACAATGAGCAGTTCTTC.